Listed below are T cell receptor beta chains from one sample, sequenced in a study of T cells expressing NK-cell markers. TCRdb re-called the 5' RACE reads and catalogs CDR3 proteins one per entry, DNA excluded. This sample's clone table lists fewer than 400,000 distinct CDR3 sequences. The sequenced sample consisted of blood T cells: a sorted CD56 or NKG2C T cell subset, CD4+ or CD8+ T cells, or bulk PBMC T cells (not recorded which). The receptors were sampled from a man between 18 and 69 years old in good health. Each CDR3 is given with its conserved first and last residue. Each record gives: V gene, CDR3 length, J gene, CDR3 protein.

TRBV3-1,13,TRBJ1-4,CASSRDRDEKLFF
TRBV6-2/TRBV6-3,17,TRBJ1-5,CASSYAQGRRGNQPQHF
TRBV29-1,13,TRBJ1-2,CSVSAGATYGYTF
TRBV21-1,15,TRBJ1-1,CASSRRGGMNTEAFF
TRBV12-3/TRBV12-4,13,TRBJ2-3,CASTRGGLMTQYF
TRBV14,14,TRBJ1-1,CASGLTGENTEAFF
TRBV5-1,15,TRBJ1-5,CASSESQGPNQPQHF
TRBV7-9,16,TRBJ1-1,CASSLDPGQGATEAFF
TRBV12-3/TRBV12-4,15,TRBJ1-1,CASRAEGRASSEAFF
TRBV7-2,15,TRBJ2-5,CASSSSGPTAETQYF
TRBV2,16,TRBJ2-3,CASSGQLAGSTDTQYF
TRBV3-1,14,TRBJ2-7,CASSSRQGFHEQYF
TRBV6-5,15,TRBJ2-7,CASSYGRQNTYEQYF
TRBV5-5,13,TRBJ1-1,CASSIMTNTEAFF
TRBV5-1,15,TRBJ2-7,CASSSDRGLAYEQYF